This is a list of T cell receptor beta chains from one sample in a study of PD-1 blockade in classical Hodgkin lymphoma. The table came from immunoSEQ multiplex PCR; TCRdb's copy has only in-frame clones and leaves some out. The sample lists tens of thousands of clones; about four fifths were seen once. The sequences come from peripheral blood mononuclear cells (PBMCs), collected before the fourth cycle of nivolumab. Receptors were obtained from a human donor with classical Hodgkin lymphoma. Both conserved end residues are part of each CDR3. The D gene is left open where the match is weak. Size tells how often a clone was seen (once, few, many) or the class of an expanded clone, and some rows leave it out.

J gene: TRBJ1-1; clone size: NA; D gene: NA; V gene: TRBV2; CDR3 protein: CASIKRRGMNTEAFF; CDR3 DNA: TGTGCCAGCATTAAAAGACGGGGGATGAACACTGAAGCTTTCTTT
J gene: TRBJ2-5; clone size: NA; D gene: NA; V gene: TRBV4-2; CDR3 protein: CASSQSSPRDETQYF; CDR3 DNA: TGTGCCAGCAGCCAATCCTCTCCCAGGGATGAGACCCAGTACTTC
J gene: TRBJ2-1; clone size: NA; D gene: TRBD2; V gene: TRBV4-2; CDR3 protein: CASSQEGGGGYEQFF; CDR3 DNA: TGTGCCAGCAGCCAAGAGGGCGGGGGAGGGTATGAGCAGTTCTTC
J gene: TRBJ2-1; clone size: NA; D gene: NA; V gene: TRBV6-5; CDR3 protein: CASSYSIPGMGNEQFF; CDR3 DNA: TGTGCCAGCAGTTACTCGATTCCAGGGATGGGGAATGAGCAGTTCTTC
J gene: TRBJ1-1; clone size: few; D gene: TRBD1; V gene: TRBV7-6; CDR3 protein: CASSPRQGEDTEAFF; CDR3 DNA: TGTGCCAGCAGCCCGCGACAGGGTGAAGACACTGAAGCTTTCTTT
J gene: TRBJ2-2; clone size: NA; D gene: TRBD2; V gene: TRBV6-5; CDR3 protein: CASSYRREAGTGELFF; CDR3 DNA: TGTGCCAGCAGTTACCGCCGGGAGGCCGGCACCGGGGAGCTGTTTTTT
J gene: TRBJ1-4; clone size: NA; D gene: NA; V gene: TRBV27; CDR3 protein: CASSLRGGSGEKLFF; CDR3 DNA: TGTGCCAGCAGTTTAAGGGGCGGCTCAGGTGAAAAACTGTTTTTT
J gene: TRBJ1-4; clone size: NA; D gene: NA; V gene: TRBV11-2; CDR3 protein: CASSLVGFKDEKLFF; CDR3 DNA: TGTGCCAGCAGCTTAGTAGGGTTCAAGGATGAAAAACTGTTTTTT
J gene: TRBJ2-1; clone size: NA; D gene: NA; V gene: TRBV4-1; CDR3 protein: CASSQKRWAYNEQFF; CDR3 DNA: TGCGCCAGCAGCCAAAAACGGTGGGCCTACAATGAGCAGTTCTTC
J gene: TRBJ1-1; clone size: NA; D gene: TRBD1; V gene: TRBV27; CDR3 protein: CASSSGGAPNTEAFF; CDR3 DNA: TGTGCCAGCAGTTCAGGGGGGGCTCCGAACACTGAAGCTTTCTTT
J gene: TRBJ1-1; clone size: NA; D gene: TRBD1; V gene: TRBV7-9; CDR3 protein: CASNPQGADTEAFF; CDR3 DNA: TGTGCCAGCAACCCACAGGGGGCTGACACTGAAGCTTTCTTT
J gene: TRBJ2-1; clone size: NA; D gene: TRBD2; V gene: TRBV27; CDR3 protein: CASSLRTSGNEQFF; CDR3 DNA: TGTGCCAGCAGCCTCCGGACTAGCGGCAATGAGCAGTTCTTC
J gene: TRBJ2-1; clone size: NA; D gene: TRBD1; V gene: TRBV7-9; CDR3 protein: CASSSTGQGRYNEQFF; CDR3 DNA: TGTGCCAGCAGCTCAACGGGACAGGGTCGTTACAATGAGCAGTTCTTC
J gene: TRBJ2-2; clone size: few; D gene: NA; V gene: TRBV7-9; CDR3 protein: CASSHGAGTGELFF; CDR3 DNA: TGTGCCAGCAGCCACGGGGCCGGGACCGGGGAGCTGTTTTTT
J gene: TRBJ2-1; clone size: NA; D gene: TRBD1; V gene: TRBV7-2; CDR3 protein: CASSERPDRVIYNEQFF; CDR3 DNA: TGTGCCAGCAGCGAACGACCGGACAGGGTGATCTACAATGAGCAGTTCTTC
J gene: TRBJ1-4; clone size: NA; D gene: NA; V gene: TRBV11-3; CDR3 protein: CASSLMGRAEKLFF; CDR3 DNA: TGTGCCAGCAGCTTAATGGGCAGGGCTGAAAAACTGTTTTTT
J gene: TRBJ1-2; clone size: NA; D gene: NA; V gene: TRBV28; CDR3 protein: CASTLGAGTNYGYTF; CDR3 DNA: TGTGCCAGCACCCTAGGAGCGGGGACTAACTATGGCTACACCTTC
J gene: TRBJ1-5; clone size: few; D gene: TRBD1; V gene: TRBV10-3; CDR3 protein: CAISPGQGGQPQHF; CDR3 DNA: TGTGCCATCAGTCCGGGACAGGGAGGACAGCCCCAGCATTTT
J gene: TRBJ1-5; clone size: NA; D gene: NA; V gene: TRBV19; CDR3 protein: CASSIVEGMEQPQHF; CDR3 DNA: TGTGCCAGTAGTATAGTGGAGGGGATGGAACAGCCCCAGCATTTT
J gene: TRBJ2-3; clone size: NA; D gene: TRBD2; V gene: TRBV13; CDR3 protein: CASSSRLAGPPDTQYF; CDR3 DNA: TGTGCCAGCAGCTCCCGACTAGCGGGCCCTCCAGATACGCAGTATTTT
J gene: TRBJ1-6; clone size: NA; D gene: NA; V gene: TRBV4-2; CDR3 protein: CASSPRQESSYNSPLHF; CDR3 DNA: TGTGCCAGCAGCCCCCGCCAGGAGAGCTCCTATAATTCACCCCTCCACTTT
J gene: TRBJ1-2; clone size: NA; D gene: NA; V gene: TRBV5-1; CDR3 protein: CASSFLGSRPRDGYTF; CDR3 DNA: TGCGCCAGCAGCTTCCTGGGGTCCCGGCCGAGGGATGGCTACACCTTC
J gene: TRBJ2-3; clone size: NA; D gene: NA; V gene: TRBV11-2; CDR3 protein: CASSPSTDTQYF; CDR3 DNA: TGTGCCAGCAGCCCAAGCACAGATACGCAGTATTTT
J gene: TRBJ1-1; clone size: NA; D gene: NA; V gene: TRBV7-6; CDR3 protein: CASSLFMGAEAFF; CDR3 DNA: TGTGCCAGCAGCTTATTTATGGGCGCTGAAGCTTTCTTT
J gene: TRBJ1-6; clone size: NA; D gene: TRBD1; V gene: TRBV6-4; CDR3 protein: CASSPGGTYNSPLHF; CDR3 DNA: TGTGCCAGCAGCCCAGGGGGTACCTATAATTCACCCCTCCACTTT
J gene: TRBJ2-5; clone size: NA; D gene: NA; V gene: TRBV19; CDR3 protein: CASSIGPASETQYF; CDR3 DNA: TGTGCCAGTAGTATCGGGCCAGCATCGGAGACCCAGTACTTC
J gene: TRBJ1-1; clone size: NA; D gene: NA; V gene: TRBV4-2; CDR3 protein: CASSQDSRTEAFF; CDR3 DNA: TGTGCCAGCAGCCAAGATTCGAGGACTGAAGCTTTCTTT
J gene: TRBJ2-1; clone size: NA; D gene: TRBD1; V gene: TRBV7-2; CDR3 protein: CASSPLDRGKYNEQFF; CDR3 DNA: TGTGCCAGCAGCCCACTGGACAGGGGAAAATACAATGAGCAGTTCTTC
J gene: TRBJ1-6; clone size: NA; D gene: TRBD1; V gene: TRBV11-3; CDR3 protein: CASSHRDRGQEPLHF; CDR3 DNA: TGTGCCAGCAGCCACCGGGACAGGGGGCAAGAGCCCCTCCACTTT
J gene: TRBJ2-6; clone size: NA; D gene: TRBD2; V gene: TRBV5-1; CDR3 protein: CASSPGRADSGANVLTF; CDR3 DNA: TGCGCCAGCTCGCCGGGGAGGGCAGACTCTGGGGCCAACGTCCTGACTTTC
J gene: TRBJ1-2; clone size: NA; D gene: NA; V gene: TRBV9; CDR3 protein: CASSRAIYSDYGYTF; CDR3 DNA: TGTGCCAGCAGTAGAGCAATTTACAGCGACTATGGCTACACCTTC
J gene: TRBJ1-2; clone size: NA; D gene: NA; V gene: TRBV7-2; CDR3 protein: CASSLGMPIYGYTF; CDR3 DNA: TGTGCCAGCAGCTTAGGGATGCCGATCTATGGCTACACCTTC
J gene: TRBJ1-3; clone size: NA; D gene: NA; V gene: TRBV7-2; CDR3 protein: CASSLDGGPSGNTIYF; CDR3 DNA: TGTGCCAGCAGCTTAGACGGGGGGCCCTCTGGAAACACCATATATTTT
J gene: TRBJ1-4; clone size: NA; D gene: NA; V gene: TRBV18; CDR3 protein: CASSSQGRFQEKLFF; CDR3 DNA: TGTGCCAGCTCATCACAGGGCCGGTTCCAGGAAAAACTGTTTTTT
J gene: TRBJ1-5; clone size: NA; D gene: TRBD1; V gene: TRBV7-9; CDR3 protein: CASSARTGWPQHF; CDR3 DNA: TGTGCCAGCAGCGCAAGGACAGGATGGCCCCAGCATTTT
J gene: TRBJ1-6; clone size: NA; D gene: NA; V gene: TRBV7-2; CDR3 protein: CASTDGVRPSGSPLHF; CDR3 DNA: TGTGCCAGCACTGACGGGGTTCGGCCCAGCGGATCACCCCTCCACTTT
J gene: TRBJ2-6; clone size: NA; D gene: NA; V gene: TRBV9; CDR3 protein: CASSVPREPAVWANVLTF; CDR3 DNA: TGTGCCAGCAGCGTACCCAGGGAACCGGCGGTCTGGGCCAACGTCCTGACTTTC
J gene: TRBJ2-5; clone size: NA; D gene: TRBD2; V gene: TRBV5-6; CDR3 protein: CASSRGLAGGGTQYF; CDR3 DNA: TGTGCCAGCAGCCGGGGACTAGCGGGAGGCGGGACCCAGTACTTC
J gene: TRBJ2-7; clone size: NA; D gene: NA; V gene: TRBV2; CDR3 protein: CASKGDLYEQYF; CDR3 DNA: TGTGCCAGCAAGGGGGACCTCTACGAGCAGTACTTC
J gene: TRBJ1-2; clone size: few; D gene: NA; V gene: TRBV25-1; CDR3 protein: CASSASLQDSNYGYTF; CDR3 DNA: TGTGCCAGCAGTGCTTCCCTACAGGACTCCAACTATGGCTACACCTTC
J gene: TRBJ2-7; clone size: NA; D gene: NA; V gene: TRBV7-2; CDR3 protein: CASSAYFSSYEQYF; CDR3 DNA: TGTGCCAGCAGCGCGTACTTCAGCTCCTACGAGCAGTACTTC
J gene: TRBJ1-5; clone size: NA; D gene: NA; V gene: TRBV15; CDR3 protein: CATSREWNQPQHF; CDR3 DNA: TGTGCCACCAGCAGAGAGTGGAATCAGCCCCAGCATTTT
J gene: TRBJ1-1; clone size: NA; D gene: NA; V gene: TRBV19; CDR3 protein: CASSFHRDGNTEAFF; CDR3 DNA: TGTGCCAGTAGTTTTCACCGGGACGGGAACACTGAAGCTTTCTTT
J gene: TRBJ1-3; clone size: NA; D gene: TRBD1; V gene: TRBV28; CDR3 protein: CASKGGQGRPLGGNTIYF; CDR3 DNA: TGTGCCAGCAAAGGCGGACAGGGGAGGCCTTTGGGGGGAAACACCATATATTTT
J gene: TRBJ2-5; clone size: NA; D gene: NA; V gene: TRBV7-2; CDR3 protein: CASSRDSGRQETQYF; CDR3 DNA: TGTGCCAGCAGCCGGGACAGCGGGAGACAAGAGACCCAGTACTTC
J gene: TRBJ1-1; clone size: few; D gene: NA; V gene: TRBV7-3; CDR3 protein: CASAGGTWNTEAFF; CDR3 DNA: TGTGCCAGCGCGGGGGGAACATGGAACACTGAAGCTTTCTTT
J gene: TRBJ2-3; clone size: once; D gene: NA; V gene: TRBV5-1; CDR3 protein: CASSLELADTQYF; CDR3 DNA: TGCGCCAGCAGCTTGGAACTAGCAGATACGCAGTATTTT
J gene: TRBJ1-1; clone size: once; D gene: NA; V gene: TRBV7-2; CDR3 protein: CASSFGGQGRGTEAFF; CDR3 DNA: TGTGCCAGCAGCTTTGGGGGCCAGGGTCGGGGCACTGAAGCTTTCTTT
J gene: TRBJ1-5; clone size: NA; D gene: TRBD1; V gene: TRBV30; CDR3 protein: CAWSVRRGRNNQPQHF; CDR3 DNA: TGTGCCTGGAGTGTACGGAGGGGGCGAAACAATCAGCCCCAGCATTTT
J gene: TRBJ1-1; clone size: NA; D gene: NA; V gene: TRBV6-5; CDR3 protein: CASSYSRNTEAFF; CDR3 DNA: TGTGCCAGCAGTTACAGTAGGAACACTGAAGCTTTCTTT
J gene: TRBJ2-7; clone size: NA; D gene: NA; V gene: TRBV18; CDR3 protein: CASSPREGYSYEQYF; CDR3 DNA: TGTGCCAGCTCACCACGTGAAGGATACTCCTACGAGCAGTACTTC
J gene: TRBJ1-1; clone size: NA; D gene: NA; V gene: TRBV5-1; CDR3 protein: CASSSVPTGTEAFF; CDR3 DNA: TGCGCCAGCAGCTCTGTACCTACCGGAACTGAAGCTTTCTTT
J gene: TRBJ2-3; clone size: NA; D gene: TRBD2; V gene: TRBV11-2; CDR3 protein: CASSLGLAGGTDTQYF; CDR3 DNA: TGTGCCAGCAGCTTAGGGCTAGCGGGGGGCACAGATACGCAGTATTTT
J gene: TRBJ1-1; clone size: NA; D gene: NA; V gene: TRBV2; CDR3 protein: CASNFVGTGNTEAFF; CDR3 DNA: TGTGCCAGCAACTTCGTAGGGACGGGGAACACTGAAGCTTTCTTT
J gene: TRBJ1-4; clone size: few; D gene: TRBD1; V gene: TRBV7-9; CDR3 protein: CASSETGPNEKLFF; CDR3 DNA: TGTGCCAGCAGCGAGACAGGGCCTAATGAAAAACTGTTTTTT
J gene: TRBJ1-5; clone size: few; D gene: NA; V gene: TRBV15; CDR3 protein: CATSELQKPQHF; CDR3 DNA: TGTGCCACCTCAGAACTCCAAAAGCCCCAGCATTTT
J gene: TRBJ2-3; clone size: once; D gene: NA; V gene: TRBV7-6; CDR3 protein: CASSPRGGASTDTQYF; CDR3 DNA: TGTGCCAGCAGCCCGCGGGGCGGGGCTAGCACAGATACGCAGTATTTT
J gene: TRBJ1-1; clone size: few; D gene: NA; V gene: TRBV28; CDR3 protein: CATRRAGMNTEAFF; CDR3 DNA: TGTGCCACGCGACGGGCAGGCATGAACACTGAAGCTTTCTTT
J gene: TRBJ2-1; clone size: NA; D gene: TRBD1; V gene: TRBV10-2; CDR3 protein: CASRNRGQVVLGFF; CDR3 DNA: TGCGCCAGCAGAAACAGGGGGCAGGTAGTTCTAGGTTTCTTC